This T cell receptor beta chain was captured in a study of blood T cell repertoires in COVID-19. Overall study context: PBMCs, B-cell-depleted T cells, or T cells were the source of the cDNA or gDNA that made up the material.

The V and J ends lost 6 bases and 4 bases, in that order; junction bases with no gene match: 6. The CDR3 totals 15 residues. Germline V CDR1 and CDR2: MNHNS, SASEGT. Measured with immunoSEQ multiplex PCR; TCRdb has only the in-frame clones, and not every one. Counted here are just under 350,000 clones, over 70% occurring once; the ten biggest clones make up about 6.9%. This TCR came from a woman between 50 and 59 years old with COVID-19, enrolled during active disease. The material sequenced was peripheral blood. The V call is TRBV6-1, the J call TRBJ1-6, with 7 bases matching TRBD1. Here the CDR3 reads CASSQTGTYNSPLHF. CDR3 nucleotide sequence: TGTGCCAGCAGCCAGACAGGGACATATAATTCACCCCTCCACTTT.